The clone carrying this T cell receptor beta chain was seen a few times. What it binds is unknown. The data derive from a study of cytomegalovirus exposure and HLA in healthy donors. Findings and caveats of the study: Most likely, a cluster of highly shared sequence variants arose as a sequencing artifact. Later analysis associated a missense DCLRE1C variant with TCR beta V- and J-gene trimming. Prior analysis indicated that the majority of TCR beta V segments exhibited productivity approximately 87% or approximately 30% of the time.

Germline V gives CDR1 SGHTA, CDR2 FQGNSA. This CDR3 is 13 amino acids long. Trimming left V 6 bases short and J 1 base short, with 10 bases between. The donors gave bone marrow, and they were healthy. With 60 Vbeta and 13 Jbeta primers, the PCR was carried out. Some clones are missing from TCRdb's copy, which holds only in-frame ones; the method was immunoSEQ multiplex PCR. The table shows about 150,000 clones, with 70% to 90% occurring only once. This chain joins TRBV7-2 and TRBJ2-7; D might be TRBD2 (5 bases). The TCR sequence derives from a woman aged 18-29 years in good health and CMV-seronegative. Material: PBMCs. Written as DNA, the CDR3 is TGTGCCAGCAGGCGCCGGGGATCCTACGAGCAGTACTTC. Translation gives CASRRRGSYEQYF.